The 2 T cell receptor beta chains given below trace back to one sample, sequenced in a study of patients and donors after allogeneic stem cell transplantation. A single record per CDR3 protein comes from TCRdb applying MiXCR to the RT-PCR reads. Here the sample spans 150,000 to 200,000 distinct CDR3 sequences, nearly 25% being singletons. Sequenced: blood, either unsorted or a sorted T cell fraction (not recorded which). These receptors were obtained from a human donor who was either an allogeneic HSCT recipient or a stem cell or donor lymphocyte infusion donor (not recorded which). It is not recorded whose cells these are; they may come from a transplant donor.

This clonotype was detected a few times. V is TRBV7-9 and J is TRBJ1-1; D may be TRBD1 (5 bases). This CDR3 has 15 residues. Looked up from germline, CDR1 is SEHNR and CDR2 is FQNEAQ (reference sequence). Trimming left V 5 bases short and J 0 bases short, with 13 bases between. The CDR3 reads CASSPKTALNTEAFF. In nucleotides, the CDR3 is TGTGCCAGCAGCCCGAAGACAGCCCTGAACACTGAAGCTTTCTTT.

This clonotype was found many times. The V and J genes are TRBV4-1 and TRBJ1-4, with no clear D. Looked up from germline, CDR1 is MGHRA and CDR2 is YSYEKL. Trimming removed 2 bases at V and 7 bases at J, with 8 bases between. The CDR3 runs to 13 residues. The CDR3, as DNA: TGCGCCAGCAGCCAATGGGCGGGTGAAAAACTGTTTTTT. This translates into CASSQWAGEKLFF.